The next 3 T cell receptor beta chains were all read from a single sample in a study of cytomegalovirus exposure and HLA in healthy donors. The primer mix had 60 Vbeta and 13 Jbeta primers. Generated by immunoSEQ multiplex PCR, the TCRdb table keeps only in-frame clones and is missing some. The repertoire holds roughly 80,000 clones, with around 60% as singletons. Source material: PBMCs. These receptors originate from a male donor in good health and CMV-seropositive.

The genes are TRBV27 and TRBJ2-5; D may be TRBD2 (6 bases). This CDR3 comprises 15 residues. V lost 3 bases and J lost 5, with 16 bases in between. CDR1 and CDR2 from the germline V gene are MNHEY and SMNVEV (reference sequence). The CDR3 loop reads CASSLPGSLGETQYF. The CDR3 DNA sequence: TGTGCCAGCAGTTTGCCCGGGAGCCTAGGGGAGACCCAGTACTTC.

V gene TRBV10-3 combines with J gene TRBJ2-6; 10 positions agree with TRBD2. With 3 bases clipped from V and 0 bases from J, the junction kept 8 bases outside the gene matches. Germline CDR1 and CDR2: ENHRY and SYGVKD. The CDR3 has 19 amino acids. The CDR3 protein is CAISEPGTSAVSGANVLTF. The DNA for the CDR3 is TGTGCCATCAGTGAACCCGGGACTAGCGCCGTCTCTGGGGCCAACGTCCTGACTTTC.

The chain is built from TRBV7-9 and TRBJ1-4; TRBD1 might be the D (5 bases). Trimming stripped 0 bases from V and 4 bases from J, with 9 bases between. Germline V lookup: CDR1 SEHNR, CDR2 FQNEAQ (reference sequence). The CDR3 length is 15 residues. CDR3 nucleotides: TGTGCCAGCAGCTTAGCGCCGGGGGTTAATGAAAAACTGTTTTTT. Amino acids: CASSLAPGVNEKLFF.